A single sample gave rise to the 27 T cell receptor beta chains below, sequenced in a study of identical twins. TCRdb itself ran the 5' RACE reads through MiXCR, one entry per CDR3 protein. The sample has 500,000 to 550,000 distinct CDR3 sequences; 20% to 25% are singletons. These sequences were also reported in another study, on yellow fever vaccine responses in identical twins.

What was sequenced was CD4+ T cells sorted from blood. The receptors were gathered from a woman younger than 30 in good health.

This chain connects TRBV20-1 to TRBJ2-1; D may be TRBD1 (7 bases). Per germline, CDR1 DFQATT and CDR2 SNEGSKA (reference sequence). The CDR3 is 14 amino acids. Trimming cost V 5 bases and J 5 bases, with 16 bases left between them. Here the CDR3 DNA reads TGCAGTGCTGGAGGGACAGCCGGCGACAATGAGCAGTTCTTC. Residues: CSAGGTAGDNEQFF.

The CDR3 DNA reads as TGTGCCAGCAGCTTGGTCAGGACAGGGGACTATGGCTACACCTTC. Amino acids: CASSLVRTGDYGYTF. The chain recombines TRBV5-6 with TRBJ1-2; 9 positions agree with TRBD1. The V and J ends lost 0 bases and 3 bases, in that order; junction bases with no gene match: 3. The CDR3 has 15 residues. Germline V lookup: CDR1 SGHDT, CDR2 YYEEEE.

This clonotype was seen a few times. The chain carries TRBV20-1 and TRBJ2-5; no firm D call. The germline V and J ends were trimmed by 3 bases and 8 bases, with 19 bases remaining between them. CDR1 and CDR2 from the germline V gene are DFQATT and SNEGSKA (reference sequence). The CDR3 totals 14 residues. CDR3 bases: TGCAGTGCTAGGAACCAGCCCGCCTTCGATACCCAGTACTTC. Its translation: CSARNQPAFDTQYF.

The V gene is TRBV11-2, the J gene TRBJ1-4; TRBD1 is a possible D gene (5 bases). CDR1 and CDR2 from the germline V gene are SGHAT and FQNNGV. The CDR3 spans 18 residues. Trimming shortened V by 5 bases and J by 0 bases, and 19 bases separated the two germline ends. CDR3 coding DNA: TGTGCCAGCAGCCACCGGTTGGGGACCCTTGCAACTAATGAAAAACTGTTTTTT. Residues: CASSHRLGTLATNEKLFF.

The chain links TRBV12-3 or TRBV12-4 to TRBJ2-5, with 14 bases lining up with TRBD2. This CDR3 is built from 18 residues. V shed 5 bases and J 2 bases; nucleotides not matched to a gene: 10. The CDR3 sequence is CASSPRLAGGPRQETQYF. For the CDR3, the DNA is TGTGCCAGCAGTCCCCGACTAGCGGGGGGGCCTCGACAAGAGACCCAGTACTTC.

The chain couples TRBV28 to TRBJ2-7, with 8 bases that match TRBD1. The CDR3 totals 14 residues. Trimming took 5 bases from V and 3 from J; bases not matched to a gene: 6. Germline V gene sequence: CDR1 MDHEN, CDR2 SYDVKM. CDR3 sequence: CASSAGQGFYEQYV. In nucleotides, the CDR3 is TGTGCCAGCAGTGCCGGACAGGGTTTCTACGAGCAGTACGTC.

The V call is TRBV6-5, the J call TRBJ1-1, with D hard to call. The CDR3 sequence is 11 residues long. CDR1 is MNHEY, CDR2 SVGAGI, per germline. Trimming cost V 6 bases and J 1 base, with 3 bases left between them. The CDR3 DNA is TGTGCCAGCAGAACGAACACTGAAGCTTTCTTT. It is translated as CASRTNTEAFF.

The CDR3 loop reads CSADRGRNEQYF. The CDR3 nucleotides read TGCAGTGCCGACAGGGGGCGGAACGAGCAGTACTTC. V gene TRBV20-1 combines with J gene TRBJ2-7; 10 bases match TRBD1. This CDR3 is built from 12 residues. The germline gives CDR1 DFQATT, CDR2 SNEGSKA (reference sequence). Trimming at V came to 6 bases and at J to 5 bases, leaving 4 bases not matched to a gene.

V and J are TRBV25-1 and TRBJ2-1; the D gene could be TRBD1 or TRBD2 (7 bases each). Trimming removed 7 bases from V and 4 bases from J, with 11 bases in between. The germline V gene encodes CDR1 MGHDK and CDR2 SYGVNS. The length of the CDR3 is 13 residues. The CDR3 loop reads CASKRDSYNEQFF. The CDR3, as DNA: TGTGCCAGCAAGCGGGACAGTTACAATGAGCAGTTCTTC.

This chain links TRBV27 with TRBJ1-2; D remains ambiguous. Per germline, CDR1 MNHEY and CDR2 SMNVEV (reference sequence). Between the trimmed V and J ends, which lost 6 bases and 4 bases, there was a span of 15 bases. This CDR3 is 14 amino acids long. Here the CDR3 DNA reads TGTGCCAGCAGCGAAGCTGCTTGGGGCTATGGCTACACCTTC. This encodes CASSEAAWGYGYTF.

The rearrangement links TRBV5-1 to TRBJ2-3; the D gene is possibly TRBD2 (5 bases). Trimming removed 4 bases at V and 5 bases at J, with 11 bases between. The germline V gene encodes CDR1 SGHRS and CDR2 YFSETQ. This CDR3 is built from 13 residues. CDR3 residues: CASSTDLRDTQYF. As DNA, the CDR3 is TGCGCCAGCAGCACGGACTTAAGAGATACGCAGTATTTT.

The chain is built from TRBV4-2 and TRBJ2-2, with D unresolved. V shed 4 bases and J shed 2 bases, with 14 bases lying between them. The CDR3 consists of 16 residues. Germline V lookup: CDR1 LGHNA, CDR2 YNFKEQ. CDR3 residues: CASSLQSRANTGELFF. The CDR3 region has the DNA TGTGCCAGCAGCCTCCAGTCTAGGGCAAACACCGGGGAGCTGTTTTTT.

This clonotype turned up a few times. The chain employs TRBV28 and TRBJ2-7; the match to TRBD2 covers 11 bases. Looked up from germline, CDR1 is MDHEN and CDR2 is SYDVKM. The CDR3 has 17 residues. V was pared by 6 bases and J by 7 bases, with 17 bases of the junction left unmatched. The CDR3 DNA sequence: TGTGCCAGCAGCACCCCGACTAGCGGGAACCACCAGGGTGAGCAGTACTTC. Residues: CASSTPTSGNHQGEQYF.

The rearrangement uses TRBV20-1 and TRBJ1-6; D perhaps matches TRBD1 (5 bases). There are 14 residues in the CDR3. The germline gives CDR1 DFQATT, CDR2 SNEGSKA (reference sequence). V lost 3 bases, J lost 5 bases, and 11 bases lay in between. The DNA of the CDR3 is TGCAGTGCTAGCCGGGAGGGGAATAATTCACCCCTCCACTTT. Amino acid sequence: CSASREGNNSPLHF.

This clonotype was seen a few times. The chain employs TRBV20-1 and TRBJ2-3; D tentatively fits TRBD1 or TRBD2 (5 bases each). V was cut by 0 bases and J by 8 bases, with 9 bases left in between. The CDR3 consists of 12 residues. CDR1 and CDR2 from the germline V gene are DFQATT and SNEGSKA (reference sequence). The CDR3 here is CSARDSGGTQYF. For the CDR3, the DNA is TGCAGTGCTAGAGATAGTGGGGGTACGCAGTATTTT.

V and J are TRBV20-1 and TRBJ2-1, with D perhaps TRBD2 (5 bases). CDR3 length: 15 amino acids. The germline V gene has CDR1 DFQATT and CDR2 SNEGSKA (reference sequence). V shed 0 bases and J shed 2 bases, with 11 bases lying between them. The CDR3 loop reads CSAREASFPYNEQFF. For the CDR3, the DNA is TGCAGTGCTAGAGAGGCTAGCTTTCCCTACAATGAGCAGTTCTTC.

The chain uses TRBV5-5 and TRBJ2-1, with 7 bases identical to TRBD2. CDR1 SGHKS and CDR2 YYEKEE come from the germline V gene (reference sequence). The V gene end was trimmed by 1 base and the J gene end by 2 bases; junction bases not matched to a gene: 6. This CDR3 has 16 amino acids. CDR3 DNA: TGTGCCAGCAGCTTGCCCGCTAGCGGTACCTACAATGAGCAGTTCTTC. Amino acid sequence: CASSLPASGTYNEQFF.

This clonotype turned up a few times. The chain recombines TRBV2 with TRBJ1-3; 8 bases fit TRBD1. This CDR3 spans 15 amino acids. From germline, CDR1 is SNHLY and CDR2 FYNNEI. Trimming removed 6 bases from V and 2 bases from J; junction bases left unmatched: 6. The CDR3: CASRADRAPGNTIYF. The CDR3 coding sequence is TGTGCCAGCAGGGCGGACAGGGCTCCTGGAAACACCATATATTTT.

The V call is TRBV12-3 or TRBV12-4, the J call TRBJ2-2, with TRBD1 identical over 7 bases. The CDR3 length is 16 residues. Trimming took 6 bases from V and 0 from J; bases not matched to a gene: 7. The CDR3 DNA follows: TGTGCCAGCAGCCCAACAGGGGTCACGAACACCGGGGAGCTGTTTTTT. Translating it yields CASSPTGVTNTGELFF.

This clonotype was observed a handful of times. J is TRBJ2-7 and V is TRBV5-6, with TRBD2 matching over 9 bases. V trimming: 5 bases; J trimming: 2 bases; junction bases outside the gene matches: 11. The CDR3 runs to 16 residues. Germline V gene data show CDR1 as SGHDT and CDR2 as YYEEEE. The CDR3 coding sequence is TGTGCCAGCAGTTGGTGGGGTAGCGGGGGAACCTACGAGCAGTACGTC. It translates to CASSWWGSGGTYEQYV.

This clonotype was seen only a few times. The gene calls are TRBV5-1 and TRBJ1-4, with D uncertain. V gave up 0 bases and J gave up 8 bases, with 11 bases separating them. Germline CDR1 SGHRS, CDR2 YFSETQ. The CDR3 is 14 amino acids. The CDR3 loop is CASSLAGPGEKLFF. CDR3 DNA sequence: TGCGCCAGCAGCTTGGCCGGGCCCGGGGAAAAACTGTTTTTT.

This clonotype has only a few counts. The chain employs TRBV10-1 and TRBJ2-1; 11 bases fit TRBD2. V lost 5 bases and J lost 5; bases outside the gene matches: 2. The CDR3 has 14 amino acids. Germline V lookup: CDR1 WNHNN, CDR2 SYGVQD (reference sequence). CDR3 in DNA: TGCGCCAGCAGTAAGACTAGCGGGGACAATGAGCAGTTCTTC. It codes for CASSKTSGDNEQFF.

CDR3 residues: CATSDSDGVRYNEQFF. In DNA, the CDR3 is TGTGCCACCAGTGATTCTGATGGGGTTAGATACAATGAGCAGTTCTTC. The chain recombines TRBV24-1 with TRBJ2-1; D gene ambiguous. Trimming removed 2 bases at V and 4 bases at J, with 14 bases between. Germline CDR1 KGHDR, CDR2 SFDVKD. The CDR3 length is 16 residues.

V is TRBV10-3 and J is TRBJ2-5, with a tentative D call TRBD1 (6 bases). CDR1 is ENHRY, CDR2 SYGVKD, per germline. With 9 bases removed from V and 5 bases from J, the gap between germline ends came to 13 bases. This CDR3 is built from 12 residues. The CDR3 bases are TGTGCCATACAGGGCTCGGGGGAGACCCAGTACTTC. Protein: CAIQGSGETQYF.

This chain joins TRBV5-1 and TRBJ2-2; D gene unclear. CDR3 size: 15 residues. CDR1 and CDR2 from the germline V gene are SGHRS and YFSETQ. V shed 4 bases and J shed 6 bases, with 16 bases lying between them. For the CDR3, the DNA is TGCGCCAGCAGCCCTGAACTGGGAATCGCCGGGGAGCTGTTTTTT. Protein product: CASSPELGIAGELFF.

This sequence joins TRBV6-2 or TRBV6-3 and TRBJ2-1; no definite D call. The CDR3 extends over 13 amino acids. Germline CDR1 is MNHEY and CDR2 is SVGEGT. V was trimmed by 1 base and J by 7 bases, leaving 8 bases between them. This CDR3 is CASSYYDGNEQFF. For the CDR3, the DNA is TGTGCCAGCAGTTACTATGACGGAAATGAGCAGTTCTTC.

The chain recombines TRBV12-3 or TRBV12-4 with TRBJ2-3; TRBD2 aligns across 14 bases. With V trimmed by 6 bases and J by 5 bases, 7 bases remained unmatched. This CDR3 comprises 16 residues. CDR3 protein: CASSETSGRAIDTQYF. The DNA for the CDR3 is TGTGCCAGCAGCGAGACTAGCGGGAGGGCCATAGATACGCAGTATTTT.